These 20 T cell receptor beta chains were all obtained from the same sample, sequenced in a study of T cell repertoires in cytomegalovirus infection. The antigens these receptors bind are not known. TCRdb reprocessed the reads with MiXCR, giving one entry per CDR3 protein. Of approximately 220,000 distinct CDR3 sequences listed, around 35% are singletons. The sample was CD8+ T cells from cultured PBMCs, taken from culture after CMV antigen stimulation. The receptors were sampled from a human donor in good health (CMV status not recorded). Some clones in this sample may be carry-over from other donors' samples.

This chain connects TRBV6-1 to TRBJ2-1; 15 nucleotides align to TRBD2. The CDR3 is made up of 18 amino acids. CDR1 is MNHNS, CDR2 SASEGT, per germline. After removal of 0 bases from V and 4 bases from J, the junction contained 4 bases not matched to a gene. CDR3 residues: CASSEAGLAGGVYNEQFF. The CDR3 DNA follows: TGTGCCAGCAGTGAAGCGGGACTAGCGGGGGGTGTTTACAATGAGCAGTTCTTC.

The chain couples TRBV29-1 to TRBJ2-5; TRBD2 agrees at 7 bases. The length of the CDR3 is 16 residues. CDR1 and CDR2 (germline): SQVTM, ANQGSEA. With 7 bases clipped from V and 5 bases from J, the junction kept 19 bases outside the gene matches. Here the CDR3 reads CSGGGGGPSGRETQYF. In DNA, the CDR3 is TGCAGCGGGGGTGGGGGAGGGCCCTCGGGACGTGAGACCCAGTACTTC.

This clonotype was recorded a few times. The J gene is TRBJ2-7, the V gene TRBV28; D is possibly TRBD1 or TRBD2 (6 bases each). The CDR3 is made up of 15 amino acids. V was cut by 5 bases and J by 2 bases, with 16 bases left in between. Germline V gene data show CDR1 as MDHEN and CDR2 as SYDVKM. CDR3 amino acids: CASSPQPGGAYEQYF. The CDR3, as DNA: TGTGCCAGCAGTCCCCAACCCGGGGGCGCCTACGAGCAGTACTTC. The full variable domain, in which reference TRBV28 and TRBJ2-7 provide the parts outside the CDR3, is DVKVTQSSRYLVKRTGEKVFLECVQDMDHENMFWYRQDPGLGLRLIYFSYDVKMKEKGDIPEGYSVSREKKERFSLILESASTNQTSMYLCASSPQPGGAYEQYFGPGTRLTVT.

This clonotype appeared once. This CDR3 is CASRARDGMASPLHF. The CDR3 DNA follows: TGTGCCAGCAGGGCTAGGGACGGAATGGCTTCACCCCTCCACTTT. The chain combines TRBV6-6 with TRBJ1-6; a possible D gene is TRBD1 (5 bases). V dropped 6 bases and J dropped 9 bases, with 18 bases sitting between them. CDR1 MNHNY and CDR2 SVGAGI come from the germline V gene (reference sequence). This CDR3 spans 15 amino acids.

The chain is built from TRBV10-3 and TRBJ2-7; 10 nucleotides agree with TRBD2. CDR1 is ENHRY and CDR2 is SYGVKD in the germline V gene. The V segment lost 8 bases and the J segment 0 bases; nucleotides outside the gene matches: 7. This CDR3 is built from 15 residues. CDR3 sequence reads: CAICPSGGSSYEQYF. CDR3 in DNA: TGTGCCATCTGTCCTAGCGGGGGTTCCTCCTACGAGCAGTACTTC.

The rearrangement links TRBV19 to TRBJ1-1; D gene unclear. The germline gives CDR1 LNHDA, CDR2 SQIVND (reference sequence). V was cut by 3 bases and J by 5 bases, with 10 bases left in between. CDR3 length: 13 amino acids. The CDR3 is CASSIILSTEAFF. The CDR3 DNA reads TGTGCCAGTAGTATTATCCTATCTACTGAAGCTTTCTTT.

V is TRBV28 and J is TRBJ2-7, with 10 nucleotides matching TRBD2. CDR3 length: 18 residues. CDR1 and CDR2 from the germline V gene are MDHEN and SYDVKM. V dropped 4 bases and J dropped 3; count of bases not matched to a gene: 15. CDR3 in amino acids: CASSSRGRASGSGYEQYF. The CDR3 DNA follows: TGTGCCAGCAGTTCAAGGGGTCGGGCTAGCGGGAGTGGCTACGAGCAGTACTTC.

The sample holds a few counts of this clonotype. CDR3 bases: TGTGCCAGCAACTACCCTAGGGGCACAGATACGCAGTATTTT. Encoded protein: CASNYPRGTDTQYF. V and J are TRBV7-8 and TRBJ2-3, with D hard to call. The CDR3 extends over 14 amino acids. Per germline, CDR1 SGHVS and CDR2 FQNEAQ. V lost 7 bases and J 1 base, leaving 12 bases between the germline ends.

The rearrangement links TRBV12-3 or TRBV12-4 to TRBJ1-2, with D maybe TRBD1 (6 bases). This CDR3 is 14 amino acids long. Trimming removed 2 bases at V and 4 bases at J, with 11 bases between. This chain's CDR3 is CASSLPGAAYGYTF. CDR3 sequence (DNA): TGTGCCAGCAGTTTACCGGGGGCGGCCTATGGCTACACCTTC.

The chain employs TRBV14 and TRBJ2-1, with no clear D. Germline V gene sequence: CDR1 SGHDN, CDR2 FVKESK. Trimming took 1 base from V and 2 from J, leaving 9 bases between them. This CDR3 comprises 15 residues. Written as DNA, the CDR3 is TGTGCCAGCAGCCAAGGGCGTCAGACCTACAATGAGCAGTTCTTC. This gives the protein CASSQGRQTYNEQFF.

V gene TRBV20-1 combines with J gene TRBJ2-1; 7 nucleotides match TRBD2. With 5 bases clipped from V and 2 bases from J, the junction kept 6 bases outside the gene matches. The CDR3 is 14 amino acids. Germline CDR1 and CDR2: DFQATT and SNEGSKA (reference sequence). In nucleotides, the CDR3 is TGCAGTGCTCCACTAGCGCCCGCCTACAATGAGCAGTTCTTC. It codes for CSAPLAPAYNEQFF.

V usage is TRBV28 and J usage is TRBJ1-3, with D maybe TRBD1 (6 bases). The germline gives CDR1 MDHEN, CDR2 SYDVKM. Deletions cut 5 bases from V and 0 bases from J, with 11 bases between. This CDR3 has 15 residues. CDR3 loop: CASSTRGVSGNTIYF. Here the CDR3 DNA reads TGTGCCAGCAGTACCAGGGGCGTCTCTGGAAACACCATATATTTT.

The chain is built from TRBV11-2 and TRBJ2-1; tentative D call: TRBD2 (6 bases). V was pared by 5 bases and J by 9 bases, with 20 bases between. The CDR3 runs to 15 residues. Germline loops: CDR1 SGHAT, CDR2 FQNNGV. CDR3 protein: CASSPTSQSRAEQFF. The DNA for the CDR3 is TGTGCCAGCAGCCCGACTAGTCAGTCTAGGGCTGAGCAGTTCTTC.

The V and J genes are TRBV7-3 and TRBJ2-2; D is possibly TRBD2 (6 bases). The germline V gene has CDR1 SGHTA and CDR2 FQGTGA. Trimming pared 5 bases from V and 7 bases from J, leaving 11 bases between. The CDR3 covers 13 residues. CDR3 coding DNA: TGTGCCAGCAGCGACGGGACTTTCGGGGAGCTGTTTTTT. Protein: CASSDGTFGELFF.

The rearrangement joins TRBV27 to TRBJ1-5, with D possibly matching TRBD1 (6 bases). The germline V and J ends were trimmed by 6 bases and 3 bases, with 9 bases remaining between them. This CDR3 has 13 residues. Germline V gene lookup returns CDR1 MNHEY and CDR2 SMNVEV (reference sequence). This CDR3 reads CASSRGNNQPQHF. Here the CDR3 DNA reads TGTGCCAGCAGCAGGGGTAACAATCAGCCCCAGCATTTT.

V and J are TRBV7-2 and TRBJ2-7; the D is unclear. This CDR3 is 15 amino acids long. V was clipped by 1 base and J by 2 bases, with 12 bases between them. Germline V gene lookup returns CDR1 SGHTA and CDR2 FQGNSA. The CDR3 DNA sequence: TGTGCCAGCAGCTTAGGGTCAGCCCGAACCTACGAGCAGTACTTC. This sequence encodes CASSLGSARTYEQYF.

Only a few counts were recorded for this clonotype. The rearrangement joins TRBV4-1 to TRBJ2-6, with 8 bases fitting TRBD1. CDR3 length: 18 residues. Trimming took 3 bases from V and 6 from J; bases not matched to a gene: 13. CDR1 MGHRA and CDR2 YSYEKL come from the germline V gene. CDR3 coding DNA: TGCGCCAGCAGCCAGCCCCTGGGGACAGGTTGGCCGGCCAACGTCCTGACTTTC. As protein: CASSQPLGTGWPANVLTF.

This clonotype was counted only a few times. This rearrangement joins TRBV7-9 to TRBJ2-7; D might be TRBD1 or TRBD2, each matching 6 bases. Germline V gene lookup returns CDR1 SEHNR and CDR2 FQNEAQ (reference sequence). Trimming shortened V by 5 bases and J by 2 bases, and 19 bases separated the two germline ends. CDR3 size: 16 residues. CDR3 DNA: TGTGCCAGCAGCGGTACGGAGGGGGGCAACACCTACGAGCAGTACTTC. Translation gives CASSGTEGGNTYEQYF.

The gene calls are TRBV10-3 and TRBJ2-3, with D unresolved. The germline CDR1 and CDR2 sequences are ENHRY and SYGVKD. CDR3 length: 15 residues. Between the trimmed V and J ends, which lost 2 bases and 2 bases, there was a span of 11 bases. For the CDR3, the DNA is TGTGCCATCAGTGAGAAAGATGCCGCCACAGATACGCAGTATTTT. As protein: CAISEKDAATDTQYF.

This clonotype was seen more than once but under ten times. This chain connects TRBV11-1 to TRBJ2-3; 13 nucleotides line up with TRBD2. After removal of 4 bases from V and 6 bases from J, the junction contained 13 bases not matched to a gene. Looked up from germline, CDR1 is SGHAT and CDR2 is FQDESV (reference sequence). The CDR3 length is 18 residues. The CDR3 region has the DNA TGTGCCAGCAGCTCCCACCGACTAGCGGGAGGCCTCCCGGATACGCAGTATTTT. This gives the protein CASSSHRLAGGLPDTQYF.